This entry features one T cell receptor (beta chain) sequence. V was cut by 1 base and J by 4 bases, with 11 bases left in between. There are 14 residues in the CDR3. Germline-derived CDR1 and CDR2 are MGHRA and YSYEKL. This record comes from a study of blood T cells in healthy people across ages. Alongside a J-beta primer mix, a sample-barcoded 5' primer served in a second PCR lasting about 7 to 11 cycles. TCRdb passed the 5' RACE reads through MiXCR, listing each CDR3 protein once. The sample shows over 600,000 distinct CDR3 sequences, about half of them seen only once. The specimen was blood. The sequence was obtained from a man older than 75 in good health. This sequence joins TRBV4-1 and TRBJ2-7; D may match TRBD1 or TRBD2 (5 bases each). The CDR3 nucleotides are TGCGCCAGCAGCCAAGGGGGACGCCTTTACGAGCAGTACTTC. This sequence encodes CASSQGGRLYEQYF.